Following are 9 T cell receptor beta chains from one sample sequenced in a study of blood T cell repertoires in COVID-19 (dated by TCRdb to the early 2020s). Libraries came from the immunoSEQ multiplex PCR assay. TCRdb obtained this table from immuneACCESS and retained in-frame rearrangements with V and J assigned. These tables miss some clones; where compared with another copy, unresolved V genes account for less than half of the shortfall, and the remainder is unexplained. This sample holds fewer than 250,000 clones; about 87% were observed only once. The ten top clones hold less than 2% of the sample. The sequencing input was peripheral blood. These receptors all stem from a man aged 70-80 years with acute or convalescent COVID-19.

The chain uses TRBV7-9 and TRBJ2-5, with 9 bases lining up with TRBD1. J lost 4 bases, V lost 0 bases, and 0 bases had no gene match. Germline CDR1 SEHNR, CDR2 FQNEAQ (reference sequence). This CDR3 spans 14 amino acids. CDR3 DNA: TGTGCCAGCAGCTTAGCACAGGGGGCAGAGACCCAGTACTTC. Translating it yields CASSLAQGAETQYF.

The gene calls are TRBV18 and TRBJ1-5, with D tentatively TRBD1 (6 bases). Trimming removed 2 bases at V and 1 base at J, with 9 bases between. In germline, CDR1 is KGHSH, CDR2 LQKENI. This CDR3 is built from 15 residues. The CDR3 region has the DNA TGTGCCAGCTCACCAGTGGGGGCGAGCAATCAGCCCCAGCATTTT. Translation: CASSPVGASNQPQHF.

The genes are TRBV6-5 and TRBJ1-6; D gene ambiguous. V was trimmed by 4 bases and J by 9 bases, leaving 13 bases between them. Germline loops: CDR1 MNHEY, CDR2 SVGAGI. This CDR3 has 14 residues. The CDR3 is CASSLRGAGSPLHF. CDR3 DNA sequence: TGTGCCAGCAGTTTACGAGGCGCGGGTTCACCCCTCCACTTT.

This chain links TRBV5-1 with TRBJ2-5; the D gene is possibly TRBD1 (6 bases). The V end lost 0 bases, the J end lost 1 base, and 10 bases lay between the germline ends. CDR1 and CDR2 (germline): SGHRS, YFSETQ. The CDR3 extends over 15 amino acids. The CDR3 nucleotides are TGCGCCAGCAGCTTGGGGACAGCAACCCAAGAGACCCAGTACTTC. Protein sequence: CASSLGTATQETQYF.

The V gene is TRBV18, the J gene TRBJ2-7; 12 positions agree with TRBD2. CDR1 is KGHSH, CDR2 LQKENI, per germline. After removal of 6 bases from V and 3 bases from J, the junction contained 6 bases not matched to a gene. CDR3 length equals 15 residues. The CDR3, as DNA: TGTGCCAGCTCCCTCGGGACTAGCGGGTACTACGAGCAGTACTTC. Translated: CASSLGTSGYYEQYF.

The CDR3 here is CASSLEEREGPEQYF. CDR3 nucleotides: TGTGCCAGCAGCTTAGAGGAGCGGGAGGGCCCCGAGCAGTACTTC. V and J are TRBV7-9 and TRBJ2-7; 10 bases match TRBD2. The CDR3 has 15 amino acids. Germline V gives CDR1 SEHNR, CDR2 FQNEAQ (reference sequence). After removal of 1 base from V and 6 bases from J, the junction contained 6 bases not matched to a gene. Supplemented by reference TRBV7-9 and TRBJ2-7, the full variable domain reads DTGVSQNPRHKITKRGQNVTFRCDPISEHNRLYWYRQTLGQGPEFLTYFQNEAQLEKSRLLSDRFSAERPKGSFSTLEIQRTEQGDSAMYLCASSLEEREGPEQYFGPGTRLTVT.

The chain links TRBV12-5 to TRBJ2-7; unclear D gene. Trimming cost V 6 bases and J 0 bases, with 9 bases left between them. Germline assignment: CDR1 LGHNT and CDR2 FRNRAP. The CDR3 length is 13 residues. The CDR3 region is CASGLESSYEQYF. The CDR3 DNA reads TGTGCTAGTGGCCTCGAGAGCTCCTACGAGCAGTACTTC.

The rearrangement joins TRBV7-9 to TRBJ1-4; maybe TRBD1 (6 bases). V shed 0 bases and J shed 8 bases, with 7 bases lying between them. The CDR3 runs 13 residues. The germline CDR1 and CDR2 sequences are SEHNR and FQNEAQ (reference sequence). The CDR3, as DNA: TGTGCCAGCAGCTTAGCGACAGGCGAAAAACTGTTTTTT. Translating gives CASSLATGEKLFF.

The table lists this clone with a count of one. The rearrangement uses TRBV20-1 and TRBJ2-1, with 7 positions matching TRBD1. V shed 3 bases and J 8 bases; nucleotides not matched to a gene: 4. The CDR3 loop spans 12 amino acids. Germline V lookup: CDR1 DFQATT, CDR2 SNEGSKA (reference sequence). CDR3 nucleotide sequence: TGCAGTGCTAGTGACAGGGCCTATGAGCAGTTCTTC. Protein: CSASDRAYEQFF.